This T cell receptor (beta chain) was sequenced during a study of Graves' ophthalmopathy and Graves' hyperthyroidism. Study summary: At the time of initial diagnosis and before any treatment, peripheral blood was collected.

From germline, CDR1 is SGHDT and CDR2 YYEEEE. This CDR3 is 15 amino acids long. RNA transcripts were the source from which TCR beta CDR3 regions were amplified. RT-PCR in the first round used HTBI primers; a second-round multiplex PCR followed. Each CDR3 protein gets one entry after TCRdb re-called the multiplex PCR reads with MiXCR. Among roughly 610,000 distinct CDR3 sequences listed, over 20% were seen once. Notes on this clonotype: What it binds is not known. With a much larger clone just one base away, this may be a read error.

People with hyperthyroidism were aged 18 to 65 and newly diagnosed, under 2 months' duration. The source of the PBMCs was 8.5 to 10 ml of fresh peripheral blood. Points from the study as a whole: Built on 13 signatures, a model told ophthalmopathy apart from stable hyperthyroidism with about 88% sensitivity and 81.08% specificity.

This TCR was sampled from a woman aged 18-35 years with stable Graves' hyperthyroidism. Some clones in this sample may be carry-over from other donors' samples. The V and J genes are TRBV5-6 and TRBJ1-2, with unresolved D. The specimen was peripheral blood. CDR3 amino acids: CASSRGWEANYGYSF. CDR3 coding DNA: TGTGCCAGCAGCCGCGGGTGGGAGGCAAACTATGGCTACAGCTTC.